The entry below describes one TCR beta chain. The TCR beta CDR3 regions underwent amplification using RNA transcripts as the source. First-round RT-PCR with HTBI primers amplified the TCR CDR3 region. TCRdb re-derived calls from the multiplex PCR reads in MiXCR, one entry per CDR3 protein. This table has 350,000 or so distinct CDR3 sequences, over 15% appearing once. This CDR3 region has 15 residues. Germline CDR1 KGHSH, CDR2 LQKENI. V was clipped by 2 bases and J by 4 bases, with 13 bases between them. Patients were excluded because of uncontrolled infection, other autoimmune disease, pregnancy or lactation. The data belong to a study of T cells in Graves' hyperthyroidism and ophthalmopathy.

The chain joins TRBV18 to TRBJ2-3; D is uncertain. Sample: blood. The source is a woman in her fifties or sixties with Graves' hyperthyroidism. The CDR3 coding sequence is TGTGCCAGCTCACCAGGGCAGGTTGGGCCAGATACGCAGTATTTT. Translation: CASSPGQVGPDTQYF. The variable domain in full, with the rest retrieved from reference TRBV18 and TRBJ2-3, is NAGVMQNPRHLVRRRGQEARLRCSPMKGHSHVYWYRQLPEEGLKFMVYLQKENIIDESGMPKERFSAEFPKEGPSILRIQQVVRGDSAAYFCASSPGQVGPDTQYFGPGTRLTVL.